Listed below are T cell receptor beta chains from one sample, sequenced in a study of blood T cell repertoires in COVID-19. The method was immunoSEQ multiplex PCR; TCRdb's version includes in-frame clones alone and lacks a portion of them. This sample has some 190,000 clones, with roughly four fifths found just once. Sequences were obtained from peripheral blood. These receptors all stem from an elderly woman with COVID-19, enrolled during active disease. The CDR3 runs from the conserved cysteine through the conserved F or W. A D gene is named only where the DNA matches it firmly. Rows give clone size only sometimes, using once, few, many, or a class for an expanded clone.

TRBV29-1	-	-	TRBJ1-1	TGCAGCGTCGCGGAGGACGGCAACACTGAAGCTTTCTTT	CSVAEDGNTEAFF
TRBV5-4	-	-	TRBJ1-1	TGTGCCAGCAACTACGGGGGGATGAACACTGAAGCTTTCTTT	CASNYGGMNTEAFF
TRBV11-3	-	TRBD1	TRBJ2-7	TGTGCCAGCAGTAGACAGGGGAGCGGCGGGCAGTACTTC	CASSRQGSGGQYF
TRBV6-5	-	-	TRBJ2-3	TGTGCCAGCATTCCAGGTAGCACAGATACGCAGTATTTT	CASIPGSTDTQYF
TRBV9	-	TRBD1	TRBJ1-1	TGTGCCAGCAGCGCCGGGACAGGGAACACTGAAGCTTTCTTT	CASSAGTGNTEAFF
TRBV4-1	once	-	TRBJ1-2	TGCGCCAGCAGCCAGGCGGGCGCGGGCTATGGCTACACCTTC	CASSQAGAGYGYTF
TRBV5-1	-	-	TRBJ2-7	TGCGCCAGCAGCTTGGGTCAGGAGGGGAACGAGCAGTACTTC	CASSLGQEGNEQYF
TRBV9	-	TRBD1	TRBJ2-3	TGTGCCAGCAGCCGAAACCGGGACAGGGGGGGAGATACGCAGTATTTT	CASSRNRDRGGDTQYF
TRBV5-1	-	TRBD1	TRBJ1-2	TGCGCCAGCAGCACCGGGACAGGGTATGACTATGGCTACACCTTC	CASSTGTGYDYGYTF
TRBV9	-	TRBD1	TRBJ2-2	TGTGCCAGCAGCGTAGCTCCCATTGACAGGGGGAACACCGGGGAGCTGTTTTTT	CASSVAPIDRGNTGELFF
TRBV28	-	TRBD1	TRBJ1-6	TGTGCCAGCAGTCCAATACAGGGGCTAACCTATAATTCACCCCTCCACTTT	CASSPIQGLTYNSPLHF
TRBV28	-	-	TRBJ1-2	TGTGCCAGCAGGAACTCCTGGTGGGGCTACACCTTC	CASRNSWWGYTF
TRBV6-6	-	-	TRBJ1-1	TGTGCCAGCAGTTACGCGGGGTTCACTGAAGCTTTCTTT	CASSYAGFTEAFF
TRBV3-1/TRBV3-2	-	TRBD1	TRBJ1-2	TGTGCCAGCAGCCCCCTGGACAGGGTTATAGACTATGGCTACACCTTC	CASSPLDRVIDYGYTF
TRBV6-5	once	TRBD2	TRBJ2-3	TGTGCCAGCAGAGATAGCGGGGTTACAGATACGCAGTATTTT	CASRDSGVTDTQYF
TRBV2	-	-	TRBJ2-7	TGTGCCAGCAGTACTACTGGGGAGCAGTACTTC	CASSTTGEQYF
TRBV5-1	-	-	TRBJ2-1	TGCGCCAGCAGCTTGAGTTTGCAGGGAATAGGGAATGAGCAGTTCTTC	CASSLSLQGIGNEQFF
TRBV3-1/TRBV3-2	few	-	TRBJ2-3	TGTGCCAGCAGCCCTGCAGGGACTTCCGTTATCACAGATACGCAGTATTTT	CASSPAGTSVITDTQYF
TRBV24-1	few	-	TRBJ2-5	TGTGCCACCAGTGACCCGACTAGTACAGAGACCCAGTACTTC	CATSDPTSTETQYF
TRBV9	-	-	TRBJ1-1	TGTGCCAGCAGCGTACAGGGGCAGATGAACACTGAAGCTTTCTTT	CASSVQGQMNTEAFF
TRBV5-1	-	-	TRBJ1-1	TGCGCCAGCAGCTTGGAGGGGCCCCGATCCACTGAAGCTTTCTTT	CASSLEGPRSTEAFF
TRBV7-6	few	TRBD1	TRBJ2-1	TGTGCCAGCAGCCCCTCAGGGGGCTACAATGAGCAGTTCTTC	CASSPSGGYNEQFF